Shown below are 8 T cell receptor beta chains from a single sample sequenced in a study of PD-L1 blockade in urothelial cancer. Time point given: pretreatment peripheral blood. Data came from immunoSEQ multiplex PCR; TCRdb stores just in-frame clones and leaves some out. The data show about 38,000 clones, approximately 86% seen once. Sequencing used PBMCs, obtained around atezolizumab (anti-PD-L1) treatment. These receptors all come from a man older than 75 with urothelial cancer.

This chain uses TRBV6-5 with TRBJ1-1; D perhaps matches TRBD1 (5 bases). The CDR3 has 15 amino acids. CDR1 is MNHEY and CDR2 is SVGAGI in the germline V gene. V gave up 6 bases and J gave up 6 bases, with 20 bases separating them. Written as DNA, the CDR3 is TGTGCCAGCAGCCCTCCGCGGGGAACGGGGGCTGAAGCTTTCTTT. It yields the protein CASSPPRGTGAEAFF.

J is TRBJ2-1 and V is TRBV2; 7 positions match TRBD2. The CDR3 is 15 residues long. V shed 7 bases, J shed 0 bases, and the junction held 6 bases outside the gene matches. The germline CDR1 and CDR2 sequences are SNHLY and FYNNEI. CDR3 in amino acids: CASTAGTTSYNEQFF. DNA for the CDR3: TGTGCCAGCACTGCCGGGACTACCTCCTACAATGAGCAGTTCTTC.

CDR3 residues: CASSFGSPEAFF. For the CDR3, the DNA is TGCGCCAGCAGCTTCGGTTCTCCTGAAGCTTTCTTT. The chain has TRBV5-1 and TRBJ1-1, with D uncertain. The CDR3 contains 12 residues. Germline CDR1 SGHRS, CDR2 YFSETQ. V was shortened by 2 bases and J by 6 bases, with 8 bases between the two germline ends. Based on the CDR3 plus reference TRBV5-1 and TRBJ1-1, the full variable domain is KAGVTQTPRYLIKTRGQQVTLSCSPISGHRSVSWYQQTPGQGLQFLFEYFSETQRNKGNFPGRFSGRQFSNSRSEMNVSTLELGDSALYLCASSFGSPEAFFGQGTRLTVV.

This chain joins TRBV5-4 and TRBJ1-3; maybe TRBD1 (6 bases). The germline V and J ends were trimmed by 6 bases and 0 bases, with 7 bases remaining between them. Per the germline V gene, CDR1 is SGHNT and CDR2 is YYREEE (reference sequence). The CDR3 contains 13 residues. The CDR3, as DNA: TGTGCCAGCAAACAGGGCTCTGGAAACACCATATATTTT. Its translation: CASKQGSGNTIYF. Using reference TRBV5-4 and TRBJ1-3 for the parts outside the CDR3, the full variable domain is ETGVTQSPTHLIKTRGQQVTLRCSSQSGHNTVSWYQQALGQGPQFIFQYYREEENGRGNFPPRFSGLQFPNYSSELNVNALELDDSALYLCASKQGSGNTIYFGEGSWLTVV.

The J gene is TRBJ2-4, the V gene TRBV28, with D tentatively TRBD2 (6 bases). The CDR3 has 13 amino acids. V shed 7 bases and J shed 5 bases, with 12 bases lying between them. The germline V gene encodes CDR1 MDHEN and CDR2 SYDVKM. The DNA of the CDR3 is TGTGCCAGCAAGGGGACGGGGGAAAACATTCAGTACTTC. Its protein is CASKGTGENIQYF.

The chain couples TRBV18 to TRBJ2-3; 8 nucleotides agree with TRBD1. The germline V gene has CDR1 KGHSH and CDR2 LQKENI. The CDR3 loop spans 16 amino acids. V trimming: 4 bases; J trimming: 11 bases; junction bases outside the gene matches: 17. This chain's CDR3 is CASSLKRDRNLGGQYF. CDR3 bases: TGTGCCAGCTCACTTAAACGGGACAGGAATCTCGGGGGGCAGTATTTT.

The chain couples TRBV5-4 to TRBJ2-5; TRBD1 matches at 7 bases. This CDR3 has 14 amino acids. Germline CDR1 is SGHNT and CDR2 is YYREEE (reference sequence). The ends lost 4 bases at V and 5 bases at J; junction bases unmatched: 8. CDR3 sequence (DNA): TGTGCCAGCAGCCCCCAGGGGGACGGGGAGACCCAGTACTTC. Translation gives CASSPQGDGETQYF.

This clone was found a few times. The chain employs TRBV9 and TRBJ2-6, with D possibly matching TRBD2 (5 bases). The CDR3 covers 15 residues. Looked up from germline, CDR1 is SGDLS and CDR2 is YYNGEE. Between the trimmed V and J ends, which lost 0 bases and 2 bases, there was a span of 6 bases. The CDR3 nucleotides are TGTGCCAGCAGCGTAGACGGGACTGGGGCCAACGTCCTGACTTTC. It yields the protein CASSVDGTGANVLTF.